Each of the 22 T cell receptor beta chains below was sequenced from the same sample in a study of T cells after yellow fever vaccination. MiXCR, run by TCRdb on the 5' RACE reads, gives a single entry per CDR3 protein. The sample yields 100,000 or so distinct CDR3 sequences, roughly 9% seen once. The sequencing here drew on CD8+ T cells not binding an NS4B(214-222) dextramer, sorted from PBMCs, taken more than 13 days after the first yellow fever vaccination. Receptors were obtained from a man aged 18 to 30 who received the YFV17D yellow fever vaccine.

This clonotype was seen a handful of times. The genes are TRBV11-2 and TRBJ1-1; 8 bases align to TRBD1. This CDR3 has 17 amino acids. Germline loops: CDR1 SGHAT, CDR2 FQNNGV. V shed 7 bases, J shed 0 bases, and the junction held 13 bases outside the gene matches. The CDR3 reads CASMPGTGTLMNTEAFF. The DNA of the CDR3 is TGTGCCAGCATGCCCGGGACAGGCACACTCATGAACACTGAAGCTTTCTTT. Complete variable domain (other parts from reference TRBV11-2 and TRBJ1-1): EAGVAQSPRYKIIEKRQSVAFWCNPISGHATLYWYQQILGQGPKLLIQFQNNGVVDDSQLPKDRFSAERLKGVDSTLKIQPAKLEDSAVYLCASMPGTGTLMNTEAFFGQGTRLTVV.

CDR3 in DNA: TGTGCCAGTAGTCGATTCCCGGGACAGGGGGATGGCTACACCTTC. Its translation is CASSRFPGQGDGYTF. This chain connects TRBV19 to TRBJ1-2; 11 bases fit TRBD1. J gave up 6 bases and V 5 bases, and 8 bases lay outside the gene matches. Germline values: CDR1 LNHDA, CDR2 SQIVND (reference sequence). This CDR3 is 15 amino acids long.

The chain recombines TRBV27 with TRBJ2-1; 8 nucleotides match TRBD2. After removal of 4 bases from V and 7 bases from J, the junction contained 3 bases not matched to a gene. This CDR3 has 13 residues. CDR1 is MNHEY, CDR2 SMNVEV, per germline (reference sequence). CDR3 region: CASSSGLGNEQFF. The CDR3 nucleotides are TGTGCCAGCAGTTCGGGACTAGGTAATGAGCAGTTCTTC.

The CDR3 DNA reads TGTGCCAGCAGCTTATTTCCGACTACCTTCACAGATACGCAGTATTTT. Protein sequence: CASSLFPTTFTDTQYF. The rearrangement joins TRBV11-2 to TRBJ2-3, with D perhaps TRBD2 (5 bases). The length of the CDR3 is 16 residues. In germline, CDR1 is SGHAT, CDR2 FQNNGV. Trimming stripped 2 bases from V and 2 bases from J, with 14 bases between.

The V and J genes are TRBV6-5 and TRBJ2-3, with 10 positions matching TRBD2. There are 15 residues in the CDR3. The ends lost 2 bases at V and 5 bases at J; junction bases unmatched: 4. The V gene's germline CDR1 is MNHEY and CDR2 SVGAGI. CDR3 region: CASSYLAGVRDTQYF. In DNA form, the CDR3 reads TGTGCCAGCAGTTACCTAGCGGGGGTCAGAGATACGCAGTATTTT.

The rearrangement links TRBV4-2 to TRBJ1-1; 7 positions match TRBD1. Germline V gene lookup returns CDR1 LGHNA and CDR2 YNFKEQ. Trimming cost V 5 bases and J 0 bases; bases outside gene matches: 6. There are 15 residues in the CDR3. The CDR3, as DNA: TGTGCCAGCAGCGACAGGGACAGTCTGAACACTGAAGCTTTCTTT. Protein product: CASSDRDSLNTEAFF.

This chain links TRBV12-3 or TRBV12-4 with TRBJ2-4; the D is unclear. CDR3 length: 12 amino acids. Trimming cost V 8 bases and J 5 bases, with 10 bases left between them. The CDR3 reads CASGPSENIQYF. CDR3 sequence (DNA): TGTGCCAGCGGACCTAGTGAAAACATTCAGTACTTC.

The rearrangement links TRBV29-1 to TRBJ1-1, with D maybe TRBD1 (5 bases). Looked up from germline, CDR1 is SQVTM and CDR2 is ANQGSEA. V lost 4 bases to trimming and J lost 2 bases, with 14 bases between them. The CDR3 extends over 14 amino acids. CDR3 DNA: TGCAGCGTTGGAGGTGGGGGTGGAAACACTGAAGCTTTCTTT. This sequence encodes CSVGGGGGNTEAFF.

This chain connects TRBV7-6 to TRBJ2-5, with D possibly called TRBD1 or TRBD2 (5 bases each). Trimming stripped 5 bases from V and 5 bases from J, with 18 bases between. The CDR3 is 15 residues long. Germline loops: CDR1 SGHVS, CDR2 FNYEAQ. The CDR3 DNA follows: TGTGCCAGCAGCCAGGGACCTCTGTGGGGTGAGACCCAGTACTTC. This sequence encodes CASSQGPLWGETQYF.

The rearrangement joins TRBV19 to TRBJ2-2, with no clear D. Germline-derived CDR1 and CDR2 are LNHDA and SQIVND (reference sequence). Between the trimmed V and J ends, which lost 2 bases and 4 bases, there was a span of 11 bases. The CDR3 runs 15 residues. The CDR3 protein is CASSIYSRGTGELFF. The CDR3, as DNA: TGTGCCAGTAGTATATACAGCAGAGGCACCGGGGAGCTGTTTTTT.

This clonotype appeared a few times. The chain links TRBV12-3 or TRBV12-4 to TRBJ2-1, with a tentative D call TRBD2 (6 bases). The CDR3 has 13 residues. V lost 8 bases, J lost 7 bases, and 15 bases lay in between. The DNA for the CDR3 is TGTGCCAGCCGTGGAGGGTCTCGGAATGAGCAGTTCTTC. Protein sequence: CASRGGSRNEQFF.

This clonotype showed up just a few times. The chain couples TRBV29-1 to TRBJ1-2; the match to TRBD1 covers 10 bases. CDR1 SQVTM and CDR2 ANQGSEA come from the germline V gene. This CDR3 has 12 residues. V lost 6 bases to trimming and J lost 6 bases; unmatched junction nucleotides: 4. The CDR3, as DNA: TGCAGCGTCTCCGGGACAGGGGATGGCTACACCTTC. Amino acids: CSVSGTGDGYTF.

This clonotype was counted a few times. This sequence joins TRBV7-2 and TRBJ2-6; TRBD2 matches at 7 bases. This CDR3 spans 15 amino acids. Germline assignment: CDR1 SGHTA and CDR2 FQGNSA. Trimming at V came to 4 bases and at J to 3 bases, leaving 3 bases not matched to a gene. CDR3 loop: CASSWGGFGANVLTF. The CDR3 nucleotides read TGTGCCAGCAGCTGGGGGGGGTTTGGGGCCAACGTCCTGACTTTC.

The chain uses TRBV7-2 and TRBJ2-5; the match to TRBD2 covers 8 bases. The CDR3 runs 15 residues. V was pared by 7 bases and J by 4 bases, with 11 bases of the junction left unmatched. CDR1 and CDR2 (germline): SGHTA, FQGNSA. CDR3 loop: CASNFGSGVAETQYF. As DNA, the CDR3 is TGTGCCAGCAATTTTGGTAGCGGGGTGGCAGAGACCCAGTACTTC. The full variable domain, with the rest looked up from reference TRBV7-2 and TRBJ2-5, is GAGVSQSPSNKVTEKGKDVELRCDPISGHTALYWYRQSLGQGLEFLIYFQGNSAPDKSGLPSDRFSAERTGGSVSTLTIQRTQQEDSAVYLCASNFGSGVAETQYFGPGTRLLVL.

This rearrangement joins TRBV27 to TRBJ1-5; TRBD1 might be the D (5 bases). CDR1 and CDR2 from the germline V gene are MNHEY and SMNVEV (reference sequence). The V end lost 3 bases, the J end lost 6 bases, and 9 bases lay between the germline ends. This CDR3 is built from 13 residues. The CDR3 region is CASSFGATQPQHF. DNA for the CDR3: TGTGCCAGCAGTTTTGGGGCCACTCAGCCCCAGCATTTT.

Remarks on this clonotype: An end of the junction does not agree with germline; a read error may underlie this. The chain recombines TRBV7-8 with TRBJ2-7; 9 bases map to TRBD1. Germline V lookup: CDR1 SGHVS, CDR2 FQNEAQ. This CDR3 is built from 14 residues. The CDR3 bases are TGTGCCAGCAGCTCCCTCCCCCGGGACAGGGCAATGAACTTC. Translated: CASSSLPRDRAMNF.

The chain employs TRBV5-1 and TRBJ2-7; 7 bases line up with TRBD2. The CDR3 length is 15 residues. Germline-derived CDR1 and CDR2 are SGHRS and YFSETQ. V lost 4 bases, J lost 3 bases, and 10 bases stayed unmatched. For the CDR3, the DNA is TGCGCCAGCAGCCCACGGCGGGGGTTAGTCTACGAGCAGTACTTC. This sequence encodes CASSPRRGLVYEQYF.

This chain joins TRBV7-9 and TRBJ2-7; 9 bases are a match to TRBD2. The CDR3 has 19 residues. Per the germline V gene, CDR1 is SEHNR and CDR2 is FQNEAQ (reference sequence). The J segment lost 3 bases and the V segment lost 1 base, leaving 16 bases of the junction unmatched. The CDR3 region has the DNA TGTGCCAGCAGCTTAGGGGCCCTCGGCGGGGGGGCCGACTTCTACGAGCAGTACTTC. Protein sequence: CASSLGALGGGADFYEQYF.

The chain has TRBV7-3 and TRBJ2-3, with a weak D call TRBD2 (6 bases). Germline V lookup: CDR1 SGHTA, CDR2 FQGTGA. V was pared by 1 base and J by 1 base, with 15 bases between. The CDR3 has 17 amino acids. CDR3 nucleotides: TGTGCCAGCAGCTTAAGGGCCGGCCTAGCGCGCACAGATACGCAGTATTTT. Its protein product is CASSLRAGLARTDTQYF.

A few counts support this clonotype. The chain combines TRBV4-1 with TRBJ1-1, with a tentative D call TRBD1 (5 bases). CDR3 length equals 13 residues. The V gene lost 0 bases and the J gene lost 11 bases, with 13 bases spanning the gap. The germline gives CDR1 MGHRA, CDR2 YSYEKL. This chain's CDR3 is CASSQDGATEAFF. The CDR3 DNA reads as TGCGCCAGCAGCCAAGATGGGGCCACGGAGGCTTTCTTT.

The table lists this clonotype with a few counts. The genes are TRBV20-1 and TRBJ2-7; D perhaps matches TRBD2 (5 bases). This CDR3 region has 12 residues. Deletions cut 7 bases from V and 3 bases from J, with 13 bases between. Per the germline V gene, CDR1 is DFQATT and CDR2 is SNEGSKA (reference sequence). The CDR3 here is CSGQDGDYEQYV. The CDR3 bases are TGCAGTGGGCAGGACGGGGACTACGAGCAGTACGTC.

The V call is TRBV20-1, the J call TRBJ2-7; TRBD1 might be the D (6 bases). Germline CDR1 DFQATT, CDR2 SNEGSKA (reference sequence). CDR3 length equals 14 residues. The V gene lost 6 bases and the J gene lost 0 bases, with 15 bases spanning the gap. CDR3 protein: CSATLTGPSYEQYF. For the CDR3, the DNA is TGCAGTGCAACCCTTACAGGGCCCTCCTACGAGCAGTACTTC.